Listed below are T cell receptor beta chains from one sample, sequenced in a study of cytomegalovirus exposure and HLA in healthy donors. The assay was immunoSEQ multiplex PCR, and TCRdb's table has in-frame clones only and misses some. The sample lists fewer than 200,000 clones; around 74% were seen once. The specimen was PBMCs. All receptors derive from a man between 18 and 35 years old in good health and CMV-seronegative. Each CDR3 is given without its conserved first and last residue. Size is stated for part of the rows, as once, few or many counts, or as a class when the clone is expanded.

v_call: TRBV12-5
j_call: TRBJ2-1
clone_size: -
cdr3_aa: ASGLTRNEQF

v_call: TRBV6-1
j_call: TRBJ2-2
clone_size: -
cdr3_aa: ASSAVGREGPNTGELF

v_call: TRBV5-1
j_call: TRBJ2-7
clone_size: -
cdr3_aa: ASSLVPGLTYEQY

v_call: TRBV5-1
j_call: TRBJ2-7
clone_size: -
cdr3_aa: ASSSGLAGANEQY

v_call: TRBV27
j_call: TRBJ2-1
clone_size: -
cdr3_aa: ASSVNIQGYEQF

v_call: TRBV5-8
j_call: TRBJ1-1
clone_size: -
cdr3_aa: ASSLNSEAF

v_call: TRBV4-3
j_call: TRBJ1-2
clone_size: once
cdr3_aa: ASSQGQGFYGYT

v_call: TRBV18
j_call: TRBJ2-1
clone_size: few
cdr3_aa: ASSSTSGNEQF

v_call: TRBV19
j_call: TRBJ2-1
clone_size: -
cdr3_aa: ASSIEIRRTSRSYNEQF

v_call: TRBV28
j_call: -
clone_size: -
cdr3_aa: ASTEDSYEQY

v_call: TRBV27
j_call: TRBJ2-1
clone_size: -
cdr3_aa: ASSLIAGGPAEQF

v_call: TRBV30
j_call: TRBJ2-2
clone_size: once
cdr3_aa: AWSVAGTGELF

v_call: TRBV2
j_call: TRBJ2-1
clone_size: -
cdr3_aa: ASSGQGLLYNEQF

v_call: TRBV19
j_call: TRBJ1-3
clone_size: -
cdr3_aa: ASSIGGTSGNTIY

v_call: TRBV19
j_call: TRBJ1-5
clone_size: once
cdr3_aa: ASRWGGSNQPQH

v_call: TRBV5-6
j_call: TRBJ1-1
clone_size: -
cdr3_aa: ASSSSQGTGANTEAF

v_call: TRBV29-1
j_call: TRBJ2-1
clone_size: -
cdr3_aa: SVGLAGGEQF

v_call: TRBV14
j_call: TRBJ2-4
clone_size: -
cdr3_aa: ASSQVGGNIQY

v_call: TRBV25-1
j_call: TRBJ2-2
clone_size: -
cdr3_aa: ASSDAGRPNTGELF

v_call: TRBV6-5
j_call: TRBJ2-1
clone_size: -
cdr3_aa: ASSSFTSDNEQF

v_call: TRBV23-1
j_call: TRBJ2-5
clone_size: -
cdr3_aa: ASSPLAGVGETQY

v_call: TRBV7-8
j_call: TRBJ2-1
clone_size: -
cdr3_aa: ASSFPSGDRVGDEQF

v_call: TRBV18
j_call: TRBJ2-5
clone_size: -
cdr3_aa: ASSPFEVAGLETQY

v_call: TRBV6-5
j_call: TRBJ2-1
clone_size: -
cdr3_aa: ASSVAGGDNEQF

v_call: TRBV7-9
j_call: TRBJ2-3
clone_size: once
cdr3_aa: ASSPGQVTDTQY

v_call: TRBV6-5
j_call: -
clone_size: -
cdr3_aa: ASSRQGNHEQY

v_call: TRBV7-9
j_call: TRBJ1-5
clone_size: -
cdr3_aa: ASSPGTAHNQPQH

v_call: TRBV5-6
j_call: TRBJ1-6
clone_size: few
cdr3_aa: ASSSRGWPWDSPLH